The clone carrying this T cell receptor beta chain was counted ten times or more. Starting from genomic DNA, TCR beta CDR3 was amplified through two-round multiplex PCR. Primers targeting each individual TRBV and TRBJ gene were applied in first-round PCR. MiXCR, applied by TCRdb to the multiplex PCR reads, yields one record per CDR3 protein. Here the sample spans roughly 38,000 distinct CDR3 sequences, approximately 25% being singletons. There were roughly 5.8 milliliters of peripheral blood drawn at each of two time points. The sample originates from a study of prognosis after radiotherapy for stage I lung cancer. V was cut by 0 bases and J by 0 bases, with 9 bases left in between. This CDR3 region has 16 residues. Germline V gene data show CDR1 as DFQATT and CDR2 as SNEGSKA (reference sequence).

The chain uses TRBV20-1 and TRBJ2-6, with D possibly matching TRBD1 (5 bases). Material: PBMCs, obtained before or after stereotactic body radiation therapy (not recorded which). This sequence was found in a donor aged 50 or older with non-small cell lung cancer. The CDR3 sequence: CSARDLRASGANVLTF. As DNA, the CDR3 is TGCAGTGCTAGAGATCTCAGGGCCTCTGGGGCCAACGTCCTGACTTTC.